This entry is about one TCR beta chain. The target antigen is unknown. These data originate in a study of radiotherapy plus CTLA-4 blockade in lung cancer. Study-wide context: Among all patients, approximately 17% showed objective responses, while 30% to 35% had disease control. The study, taken as a whole, reports: How blood T cell clones changed early, along with interferon-beta, reportedly forecast response best. Radiotherapy plus ipilimumab was followed by expansion in blood of tumor-derived TCR clones.

This CDR3 has 12 residues. Sequenced by immunoSEQ multiplex PCR; TCRdb stores in-frame clones only, minus some. The top ten hold around half of the sample, which has about 16,000 clones, 72% seen once. The chain is built from TRBV21-1 and TRBJ2-7; TRBD2, the D gene given by the table, was not confirmed from the DNA. TRBV21-1 constitutes a pseudogene. This clonotype originated in a human donor with non-small cell lung cancer whose response to radiotherapy plus ipilimumab could not be evaluated. The specimen was peripheral blood, collected from a patient treated with radiotherapy plus ipilimumab. The CDR3 DNA reads as TGTGCCAGGTTTCGCGGCTCCGGCGAGCAGTACTTC. Protein sequence: CARFRGSGEQYF.